This passage covers 10 T cell receptor beta chains from one sample sequenced in a study of T cell changes during pregnancy in multiple sclerosis. Repertoires were generated with immunoSEQ multiplex PCR, while TCRdb's copy carries only in-frame clones and drops some. Of 70,000 to 80,000 clones in the sample, around 90% were seen once. The sequencing here drew on peripheral blood, taken after pregnancy. The receptors derive from a female donor in good health, enrolled as a control in a pregnancy study.

V and J are TRBV4-3 and TRBJ1-1; possibly TRBD1 for D (6 bases). Trimming left V 6 bases short and J 3 bases short, with 11 bases between. The CDR3 has 13 residues. CDR1 and CDR2 from the germline V gene are LGHNA and YSLEER. Written as DNA, the CDR3 is TGCGCCAGCAGTTACGACAGGTACACTGAAGCTTTCTTT. Protein: CASSYDRYTEAFF.

This chain connects TRBV7-2 to TRBJ1-5; 8 bases line up with TRBD1. The ends lost 0 bases at V and 2 bases at J; junction bases unmatched: 3. Germline V gene lookup returns CDR1 SGHTA and CDR2 FQGNSA. The CDR3 spans 16 residues. The CDR3 coding sequence is TGTGCCAGCAGCTTAGCCCCGGGACAGGGCAATCAGCCCCAGCATTTT. Residues: CASSLAPGQGNQPQHF.

The chain has TRBV7-6 and TRBJ2-7, with D perhaps TRBD2 (5 bases). Germline V gene data show CDR1 as SGHVS and CDR2 as FNYEAQ. Trimming shortened V by 5 bases and J by 2 bases, and 13 bases separated the two germline ends. The CDR3 contains 14 residues. The CDR3 bases are TGTGCCAGCAGCGAAGCGGAAGTTGCCTACGAGCAGTACTTC. Translating gives CASSEAEVAYEQYF.

The J gene is TRBJ2-5, the V gene TRBV5-1; 11 nucleotides match TRBD2. This CDR3 has 15 amino acids. J was trimmed by 2 bases and V by 3 bases; bases with no gene match: 3. The germline CDR1 and CDR2 sequences are SGHRS and YFSETQ. This CDR3 reads CASSYSSGGQETQYF. The DNA for the CDR3 is TGCGCCAGCAGCTATTCTAGCGGGGGGCAAGAGACCCAGTACTTC.

The V call is TRBV4-1, the J call TRBJ2-7; D call uncertain. The V and J ends lost 1 base and 6 bases respectively, with 7 bases between them. Germline V CDR1 and CDR2: MGHRA, YSYEKL. This CDR3 spans 12 amino acids. The CDR3 DNA reads TGCGCCAGCAGCCAAGGTCTTAGCGAGCAGTACTTC. It codes for CASSQGLSEQYF.

A remark on this clone: The junction differs from germline at one of its ends, possibly a read error. The same CDR3 is also encoded by other DNA sequences in this sample. The gene calls are TRBV4-3 and TRBJ2-6; D may be TRBD1 (5 bases). Germline assignment: CDR1 LGHNA and CDR2 YSLEER. This CDR3 comprises 16 residues. The CDR3 is CATKGAPSSGANVLTF. The CDR3 DNA sequence: TGCGCCACCAAAGGGGCCCCCAGCTCTGGGGCTAACGTCCTGACTTTC.

This rearrangement joins TRBV23-1 to TRBJ2-5, with 15 bases identical to TRBD2. TRBV23-1 is filed as an ORF, its function uncertain. V trimming: 7 bases; J trimming: 1 base; junction bases outside the gene matches: 13. CDR3 size: 19 residues. The CDR3 sequence: CASTLAWTSGRGRQETQYF. CDR3 in DNA: TGCGCCAGCACCCTCGCTTGGACTAGCGGGAGGGGACGCCAAGAGACCCAGTACTTC.

The genes are TRBV6-1 and TRBJ1-2; unclear D gene. The germline CDR1 and CDR2 sequences are MNHNS and SASEGT. This CDR3 comprises 13 residues. Trimming took 2 bases from V and 3 from J, leaving 7 bases between them. The CDR3: CASSEWGDYGYTF. In DNA form, the CDR3 reads TGTGCCAGCAGTGAATGGGGAGACTATGGCTACACCTTC.

The CDR3 DNA reads as TGTGCCAGCAGTACGACAGACGCCCTAAATCAGCCCCAGCATTTT. It encodes CASSTTDALNQPQHF. The chain recombines TRBV2 with TRBJ1-5; D is perhaps TRBD1 (5 bases). CDR1 is SNHLY and CDR2 is FYNNEI in the germline V gene. Deletions cut 5 bases from V and 4 bases from J, with 15 bases between. The CDR3 extends over 15 amino acids.

V and J are TRBV19 and TRBJ2-2; TRBD2 matches at 11 bases. This CDR3 is built from 18 residues. The V segment lost 4 bases and the J segment 1 base; nucleotides outside the gene matches: 8. CDR1 is LNHDA and CDR2 is SQIVND in the germline V gene (reference sequence). CDR3 nucleotide sequence: TGTGCCAGTAGTAGAGGACGGGGACTAGCGGAGAACACCGGGGAGCTGTTTTTT. It codes for CASSRGRGLAENTGELFF.